One and the same sample provided the 15 T cell receptor beta chains below, sequenced in a study of blood T cell repertoires in COVID-19. Libraries were prepared by immunoSEQ multiplex PCR; TCRdb keeps only in-frame clonotypes and omits some of them. The repertoire has just under 55,000 clones, less than 95% of them found once; the top ten carry roughly 7.6%. The material sequenced was peripheral blood. All receptors come from a woman between 40 and 50 years old with active COVID-19.

The gene calls are TRBV27 and TRBJ2-7; 11 nucleotides agree with TRBD1. This CDR3 region has 14 residues. The germline CDR1 and CDR2 sequences are MNHEY and SMNVEV (reference sequence). With 6 bases clipped from V and 4 bases from J, the junction kept 5 bases outside the gene matches. CDR3 DNA sequence: TGTGCCAGCAGCCCGGACAGGGGGCGTTACGAGCAGTACTTC. It translates to CASSPDRGRYEQYF.

The chain employs TRBV18 and TRBJ2-1, with D hard to call. Germline V gene sequence: CDR1 KGHSH, CDR2 LQKENI. This CDR3 has 13 amino acids. With 4 bases removed from V and 7 bases from J, the gap between germline ends came to 11 bases. This chain's CDR3 is CASSHKAANEQFF. CDR3 sequence (DNA): TGTGCCAGCTCACATAAAGCTGCGAATGAGCAGTTCTTC.

The CDR3 protein is CASSFGTGDQPQHF. CDR3 DNA sequence: TGTGCCAGCAGCTTTGGGACAGGGGATCAGCCCCAGCATTTT. The chain uses TRBV7-9 and TRBJ1-5; TRBD1 agrees at 10 bases. The ends lost 3 bases at V and 5 bases at J; junction bases unmatched: 1. Germline lookup yields CDR1 SEHNR and CDR2 FQNEAQ (reference sequence). The CDR3 extends over 14 amino acids.

This clone was seen only once. The V call is TRBV9, the J call TRBJ1-6; D is unclear. Looked up from germline, CDR1 is SGDLS and CDR2 is YYNGEE. The V gene lost 0 bases and the J gene lost 7 bases, with 11 bases spanning the gap. The CDR3 sequence is 15 residues long. CDR3 region: CASSVVPGGNSPLHF. Written as DNA, the CDR3 is TGTGCCAGCAGCGTAGTGCCGGGAGGGAATTCACCCCTCCACTTT.

This CDR3 reads CASSLNPDTGELFF. DNA of the CDR3: TGTGCCAGCAGCTTAAATCCAGACACCGGGGAGCTGTTTTTT. The chain has TRBV7-9 and TRBJ2-2; D unclear. Trimming stripped 2 bases from V and 3 bases from J, with 7 bases between. The CDR3 sequence is 14 residues long. Germline-derived CDR1 and CDR2 are SEHNR and FQNEAQ (reference sequence).

In its sample, this clone was seen a few times. The CDR3 protein is CASSARREQYF. CDR3 DNA: TGTGCCAGCAGCGCCAGGCGCGAGCAGTACTTC. This rearrangement joins TRBV5-6 to TRBJ2-7; D is ambiguous. From germline, CDR1 is SGHDT and CDR2 YYEEEE. There are 11 residues in the CDR3. Between the trimmed V and J ends, which lost 4 bases and 6 bases, there was a span of 8 bases.

The V call is TRBV5-4, the J call TRBJ2-5; 10 nucleotides align to TRBD2. The CDR3 is 15 amino acids. V trimming: 5 bases; J trimming: 5 bases; junction bases outside the gene matches: 9. The germline gives CDR1 SGHNT, CDR2 YYREEE (reference sequence). The CDR3: CASSSSGGGLETQYF. In DNA, the CDR3 is TGTGCCAGCAGTTCTAGCGGGGGAGGATTGGAGACCCAGTACTTC.

The V gene is TRBV6-5, the J gene TRBJ1-5; D perhaps matches TRBD1 (6 bases). The CDR3 extends over 15 amino acids. Germline V gene sequence: CDR1 MNHEY, CDR2 SVGAGI. V dropped 6 bases and J dropped 0 bases, with 12 bases sitting between them. The DNA of the CDR3 is TGTGCCAGCAGGGTGGGACAAAATAGCAATCAGCCCCAGCATTTT. It encodes CASRVGQNSNQPQHF.

This clone was seen only once. V gene TRBV5-4 combines with J gene TRBJ2-5; TRBD2 aligns across 14 bases. Germline trimming cut 4 bases from V and 1 base from J; bases unmatched to any gene: 6. In germline, CDR1 is SGHNT, CDR2 YYREEE (reference sequence). The CDR3 has 17 residues. The DNA for the CDR3 is TGTGCCAGCAGCAAGGGACTAGCGGGGGCTATCCAAGAGACCCAGTACTTC. This encodes CASSKGLAGAIQETQYF.

V usage is TRBV7-9 and J usage is TRBJ2-3; 12 bases match TRBD2. CDR3 length: 15 residues. Germline CDR1 SEHNR, CDR2 FQNEAQ (reference sequence). Trimming cost V 4 bases and J 5 bases; bases outside gene matches: 4. Written as DNA, the CDR3 is TGTGCCAGCAGCTCTCTAGCGGGGGGGGGAGATACGCAGTATTTT. As protein: CASSSLAGGGDTQYF.

The chain joins TRBV27 to TRBJ1-3; a weak D match, TRBD1 (6 bases). The germline gives CDR1 MNHEY, CDR2 SMNVEV (reference sequence). V was clipped by 3 bases and J by 4 bases, with 16 bases between them. This CDR3 contains 16 residues. CDR3 protein: CASSFTPGVAGNTIYF. For the CDR3, the DNA is TGTGCCAGCAGTTTTACCCCAGGGGTAGCCGGAAACACCATATATTTT.

This rearrangement joins TRBV2 to TRBJ2-3, with 9 bases that match TRBD1. Germline V gives CDR1 SNHLY, CDR2 FYNNEI. The CDR3 is 15 residues long. The V and J ends lost 6 bases and 4 bases, in that order; junction bases with no gene match: 8. CDR3 amino acids: CASSNRDRASDTQYF. In DNA, the CDR3 is TGTGCCAGCAGCAACCGGGACAGGGCATCAGATACGCAGTATTTT.

The chain has TRBV11-3 and TRBJ2-7; weak D call: TRBD1 (6 bases). The ends were cut back, 2 bases at V and 5 bases at J, with 10 bases in the middle. The germline V gene has CDR1 SGHNT and CDR2 YENEEA. This CDR3 region has 13 residues. This CDR3 reads CASSLRDTDEQYF. CDR3 in DNA: TGTGCCAGCAGCTTAAGGGACACCGACGAGCAGTACTTC.

CDR3 DNA: TGTGCCTCCCATGGCAGGGACAGGGGTGATTCACCCCTCCACTTT. This sequence encodes CASHGRDRGDSPLHF. The V call is TRBV6-6, the J call TRBJ1-6; 10 nucleotides match TRBD1. The CDR3 length is 15 residues. The germline V gene has CDR1 MNHNY and CDR2 SVGAGI (reference sequence). The V gene end was trimmed by 11 bases and the J gene end by 8 bases; junction bases not matched to a gene: 12.

The rearrangement links TRBV7-8 to TRBJ1-5, with TRBD1 identical over 7 bases. The ends lost 1 base at V and 5 bases at J; junction bases unmatched: 2. Germline lookup yields CDR1 SGHVS and CDR2 FQNEAQ. The CDR3 length is 14 residues. CDR3 nucleotides: TGTGCCAGCAGCTTAGGCAGGGGGTATCAGCCCCAGCATTTT. Translated: CASSLGRGYQPQHF.